This TCR beta chain was identified in a study of cytomegalovirus exposure and HLA in healthy donors. V was trimmed by 5 bases and J by 2 bases, leaving 18 bases between them. The CDR3 runs 16 residues. Germline V gene sequence: CDR1 MNHEY, CDR2 SMNVEV (reference sequence). Study outcomes and limitations: Cytomegalovirus association was assigned to 170 or so TCR beta chains.

PCR amplification relied on 60 Vbeta primers (plus 13 Jbeta primers). Data came from immunoSEQ multiplex PCR; TCRdb stores just in-frame clones and leaves some out. The sample lists fewer than 200,000 clones; around 80% were seen once. This clone was seen a few times. Antigen specificity is unknown. Source material: PBMCs. This receptor was identified in a woman aged 50 to 65 in good health and CMV-seropositive. The chain employs TRBV27 and TRBJ1-1; D not certain. The CDR3 loop reads CASSHARRTLNTEAFF. As DNA, the CDR3 is TGTGCCAGCAGTCACGCCCGGAGGACTCTTAACACTGAAGCTTTCTTT.